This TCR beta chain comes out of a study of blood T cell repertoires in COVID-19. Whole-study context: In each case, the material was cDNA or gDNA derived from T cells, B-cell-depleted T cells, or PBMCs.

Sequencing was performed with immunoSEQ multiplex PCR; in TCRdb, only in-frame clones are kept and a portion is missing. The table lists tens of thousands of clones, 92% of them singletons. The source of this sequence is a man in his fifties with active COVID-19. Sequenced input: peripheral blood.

The DNA of the CDR3 is TGTGCCAGCAGCTTAGTCCACACAGATACGCAGTATTTT. Translation: CASSLVHTDTQYF. This sequence joins TRBV11-2 and TRBJ2-3, with unresolved D. The length of the CDR3 is 13 residues. V was clipped by 1 base and J by 2 bases, with 4 bases between them. Germline CDR1 SGHAT, CDR2 FQNNGV. The whole variable domain, remainder taken from reference TRBV11-2 and TRBJ2-3, is EAGVAQSPRYKIIEKRQSVAFWCNPISGHATLYWYQQILGQGPKLLIQFQNNGVVDDSQLPKDRFSAERLKGVDSTLKIQPAKLEDSAVYLCASSLVHTDTQYFGPGTRLTVL.